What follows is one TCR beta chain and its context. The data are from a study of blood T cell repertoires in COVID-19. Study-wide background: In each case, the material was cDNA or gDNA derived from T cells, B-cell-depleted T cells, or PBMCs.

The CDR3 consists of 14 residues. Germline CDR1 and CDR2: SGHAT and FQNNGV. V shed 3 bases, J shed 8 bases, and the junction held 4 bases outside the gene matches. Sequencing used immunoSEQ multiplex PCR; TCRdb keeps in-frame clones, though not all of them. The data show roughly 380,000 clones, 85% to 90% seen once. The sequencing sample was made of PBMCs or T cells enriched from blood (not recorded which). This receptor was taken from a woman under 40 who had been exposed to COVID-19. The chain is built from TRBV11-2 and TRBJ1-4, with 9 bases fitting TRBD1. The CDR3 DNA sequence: TGTGCCAGCAGCTTTGGACAGGGGAAGGAAAAACTGTTTTTT. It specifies CASSFGQGKEKLFF. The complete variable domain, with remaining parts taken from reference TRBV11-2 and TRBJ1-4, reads EAGVAQSPRYKIIEKRQSVAFWCNPISGHATLYWYQQILGQGPKLLIQFQNNGVVDDSQLPKDRFSAERLKGVDSTLKIQPAKLEDSAVYLCASSFGQGKEKLFFGSGTQLSVL.